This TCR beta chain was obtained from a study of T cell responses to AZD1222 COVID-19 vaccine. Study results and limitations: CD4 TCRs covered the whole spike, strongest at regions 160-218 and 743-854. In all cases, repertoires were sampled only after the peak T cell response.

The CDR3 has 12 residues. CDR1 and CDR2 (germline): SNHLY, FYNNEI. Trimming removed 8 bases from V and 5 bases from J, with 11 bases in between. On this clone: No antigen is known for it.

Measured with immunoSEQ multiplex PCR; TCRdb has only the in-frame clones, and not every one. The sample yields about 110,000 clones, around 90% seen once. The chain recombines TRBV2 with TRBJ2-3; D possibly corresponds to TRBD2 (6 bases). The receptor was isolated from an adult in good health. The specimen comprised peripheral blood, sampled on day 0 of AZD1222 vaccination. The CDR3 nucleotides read TGTGCCAGCCTGAGACTAGTAGATACGCAGTATTTT. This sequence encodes CASLRLVDTQYF.